This T cell receptor beta chain was sequenced for a study of CD8+CD57+ T cells in acquired aplastic anemia. The sequenced patients had an expansion of CD8+CD57+ cells seen by flow cytometry. Prior therapy had not been administered to any patient at the time of blood sampling. The germline V and J ends were trimmed by 0 bases and 1 base, with 1 base remaining between them. CDR3 length equals 12 residues. Germline lookup yields CDR1 DFQATT and CDR2 SNEGSKA (reference sequence). In this sample, this clonotype turned up many times. Its cognate antigen is unknown. CDR3 and TCR beta VDJ profiling relied on genomic DNA as the template. A single record per CDR3 protein comes from TCRdb applying MiXCR to the reads. The sample yields approximately 190,000 distinct CDR3 sequences, around half seen once. Study-level findings and limits: Common to patients and controls were around 30 CD8+ CDR3 sequences.

Sequencing was carried out using sorted CD4+, CD8+, or CD8+CD57+ T cells (not recorded which) from PBMCs. This sequence originates from a human donor with aplastic anemia. V is TRBV20-1 and J is TRBJ1-5; D not certain. Here the CDR3 reads CSARESNQPQHF. CDR3 in DNA: TGCAGTGCTAGAGAGAGCAATCAGCCCCAGCATTTT.